This T cell receptor beta chain was retrieved from a study of blood T cell repertoires in COVID-19. Study at large: Samples taken during acute and convalescent COVID-19 were collected in the United States, Italy and Spain. PBMCs, B-cell-depleted T cells, or T cells were the source of the cDNA or gDNA that made up the material.

The authors' processing: How many nucleated cells were present was estimated from reference gene primer amplification. Libraries were prepared by immunoSEQ multiplex PCR; TCRdb keeps only in-frame clonotypes and omits some of them. Clone size and V and J calls were adopted from that table, with D and trimming inferred from the DNA. The sample holds about 190,000 clones; less than 85% are singletons and the top ten take about an eighth. CDR3 size: 11 residues. Trimming took 4 bases from V and 15 from J; bases not matched to a gene: 6. CDR1 is SGHNT and CDR2 is YENEEA in the germline V gene. What was sequenced was peripheral blood. The TCR originated in a woman between 50 and 59 years old with acute or convalescent COVID-19. This chain joins TRBV11-3 and TRBJ2-1, with 7 bases lining up with TRBD2. The CDR3 DNA follows: TGTGCCAGCAGCTCCTCGGGAGGACTGTTCTTC. Its protein product is CASSSSGGLFF.